Listed below are T cell receptor beta chains from one sample, sequenced in a study of T-cell reconstitution after alpha-beta-depleted transplantation in children. TCRdb analysed the PCR reads with MiXCR anew, one entry per CDR3 protein. This sample has about 540,000 distinct CDR3 sequences; 15% to 20% occur once, and the top ten carry 3.3%. The specimen comprised PBMCs from the stem cell graft donor, sampled from the stem cell graft. The receptors originated from a human donor who donated a stem cell graft to a child with acute lymphoblastic leukemia. Both conserved end residues are part of each CDR3. The D gene is left open where the match is weak. Not all rows give a size; the values are once, few, many and, for expanded clones, a class.

TGCGCCAGCAGATCGATTACTAGATCTGGAGACAATGAGCAGTTCTTC	CASRSITRSGDNEQFF	TRBV4-1	-	TRBJ2-1	-
TGTGCCAGCTCACCAGAGGTCCGGGAGACCCAGTACTTC	CASSPEVRETQYF	TRBV18	-	TRBJ2-5	-
TGTGCCAGCAGCACCGGACAGTTCCAAGAGACCCAGTACTTC	CASSTGQFQETQYF	TRBV7-9	-	TRBJ2-5	-
TGTGCCAGCAGTTTCCTCACAGGGGACCTCTACGAGCAGTACTTC	CASSFLTGDLYEQYF	TRBV6-5	TRBD1	TRBJ2-7	few
TGTGCCACCAGTGATTTGCGGCGGGCGACCCCCACCGGGGAGCTGTTTTTT	CATSDLRRATPTGELFF	TRBV24-1	-	TRBJ2-2	-
TGTGCCATGGCCCCGGGACATTTCTCTGGGGCCAACGTCCTGACTTTC	CAMAPGHFSGANVLTF	TRBV10-3	-	TRBJ2-6	many
TGCAGTGTCCGCACAGGGGGGAACACTGAAGCTTTCTTT	CSVRTGGNTEAFF	TRBV20-1	TRBD1	TRBJ1-1	-
TGTGCCAGCAAAAAGGAAGAGACCCAGTACTTC	CASKKEETQYF	TRBV12-3/TRBV12-4	-	TRBJ2-5	-
TGCGCCAGCAGCCCGACACGGTCGGAAAAACTGTTTTTT	CASSPTRSEKLFF	TRBV4-1	-	TRBJ1-4	few
TGTGCCAGCAGCCACTTTACTAACCTGTACGAGCAGTACTTC	CASSHFTNLYEQYF	TRBV14	-	TRBJ2-7	-
TGCAGTGCTTGGCAGGGGGGTGGAAATTCACCCCTCCACTTT	CSAWQGGGNSPLHF	TRBV20-1	TRBD1	TRBJ1-6	-
TGTGCCAGCAGTGACGGGACGTTCGATTATAATTCACCCCTCCACTTT	CASSDGTFDYNSPLHF	TRBV25-1	-	TRBJ1-6	few
TGCGCCAGCAGCTTGGGATGGGGTTATGAGCAGTTCTTC	CASSLGWGYEQFF	TRBV5-1	-	TRBJ2-1	few
TGCAGCGGTGGGCAGGGGGCGAATGGCTACACCTTC	CSGGQGANGYTF	TRBV29-1	TRBD1	TRBJ1-2	-
TGCGCCAGCAGCTTCCGACAGGTTCAAGAGACCCAGTACTTC	CASSFRQVQETQYF	TRBV5-1	-	TRBJ2-5	few
TGCAGTGCTAGTTGGGGGGATCTTCACTTC	CSASWGDLHF	TRBV20-1	-	TRBJ2-5	-
TGTGCCAGCAGTCAAGGACTGGCCTACAATGAGCAGTTCTTC	CASSQGLAYNEQFF	TRBV3-1	-	TRBJ2-1	many
TGCGCCAGCAGCTTGGTGGCAGGGGGCGAGCAGTACTTC	CASSLVAGGEQYF	TRBV5-1	TRBD1	TRBJ2-7	few
TGCGCCGGACGAACCGACGGAAGACCCTACGAGCAGTACTTC	CAGRTDGRPYEQYF	TRBV5-1	-	TRBJ2-7	few
TGCAGCGTTGATTTGGGGAACCACGAGCAGTACTTC	CSVDLGNHEQYF	TRBV29-1	-	TRBJ2-7	few
TGCGCCAGCAGCCAAGTGGTTCTGGAAGAGACCCAGTACTTC	CASSQVVLEETQYF	TRBV4-1	-	TRBJ2-5	few
TGTGCCATCAGTGCGGAGGTGGCTAGCGGGAGGCGTCGGAATGAGCAGTTCTTC	CAISAEVASGRRRNEQFF	TRBV10-3	TRBD2	TRBJ2-1	-
TGCAGTGCTAGAGGCCCTATCCGCACTGAAGCTTTCTTT	CSARGPIRTEAFF	TRBV20-1	-	TRBJ1-1	few
TGCGCCAGCAGCTCCCGGGACAGGGAGTTAAACTATGGCTACACCTTC	CASSSRDRELNYGYTF	TRBV5-1	TRBD1	TRBJ1-2	few
TGCGCCAGCAGCTTGTTCGGGGACCCCTACAATGAGCAGTTCTTC	CASSLFGDPYNEQFF	TRBV5-1	-	TRBJ2-1	-
TGTGCCACCAGCGACAGGGTAGGGGCTCAGCCCCAGCATTTT	CATSDRVGAQPQHF	TRBV24-1	TRBD1	TRBJ1-5	-
TGTGCCAGCAGCTTAGGTTTGCTAGCCGCGTCCTACGAGCAGTACTTC	CASSLGLLAASYEQYF	TRBV7-2	-	TRBJ2-7	few
TGCAGTGCTCCGGGACTAGGAAGAGGGAATACGCAGTATTTT	CSAPGLGRGNTQYF	TRBV20-1	TRBD2	TRBJ2-3	-
TGCGCCAGCAGCCAGCTAAGCAGGGGGCGCTTGATGGATGAGCAGTTCTTC	CASSQLSRGRLMDEQFF	TRBV4-1	TRBD1	TRBJ2-1	few
TGTGCCAGCAGCTCGACAGGGGGCTTCAACACCGGGGAGCTGTTTTTT	CASSSTGGFNTGELFF	TRBV7-3	TRBD1	TRBJ2-2	-
TGCAGTGCTGTGCCTGTGGGTAACTATGGCTACACCTTC	CSAVPVGNYGYTF	TRBV20-1	-	TRBJ1-2	-
TGCGCCAGCAGCCCCCCAATGGGAGCCCAGGTGAATGAGCAGTTCTTC	CASSPPMGAQVNEQFF	TRBV5-1	-	TRBJ2-1	many
TGTGCCAGCAGCCAACCCTTAACGGGTTTCACAGATACGCAGTATTTT	CASSQPLTGFTDTQYF	TRBV12-3/TRBV12-4	-	TRBJ2-3	-
TGTGCCAGCACCTTCGGATTTACCTCTGGAACCACCATATATTTT	CASTFGFTSGTTIYF	TRBV7-2	-	TRBJ1-3	-
TGTGCCAGCTCACCAATCGATACGCAGTATTTT	CASSPIDTQYF	TRBV18	-	TRBJ2-3	-
TGTGCCAGCAGCCCCTTGCACGGATTTAACTATGGCTACACCTTC	CASSPLHGFNYGYTF	TRBV7-9	-	TRBJ1-2	-
TGTGCCAGCAGTCGCACGGAGACCCAGTACTTC	CASSRTETQYF	TRBV7-9	-	TRBJ2-5	-
TGTGCCAGCAGCGTTCGCGGGACCCAAGAGACCCAGTACTTC	CASSVRGTQETQYF	TRBV7-8	-	TRBJ2-5	many
TGTGCCAGCAGCAACGGGACAGGAAACTATGGCTACACCTTC	CASSNGTGNYGYTF	TRBV5-6	TRBD1	TRBJ1-2	-
TGTGCCGGCGGACAATTTGAAGCTTTCTTT	CAGGQFEAFF	TRBV11-1	-	TRBJ1-1	-
TGTGCCAGCAGCTTGGCCAGCGGGAGTGGCGGTGAGCAGTTCTTC	CASSLASGSGGEQFF	TRBV7-8	TRBD2	TRBJ2-1	-
TGTGCCAGCAGTTTAGGGCTGACCGGGGAGCTGTTTTTT	CASSLGLTGELFF	TRBV12-3/TRBV12-4	-	TRBJ2-2	many
TGTGCCAGCAGGAAGGCGGGACAGGGTAATTCACCCCTCCACTTT	CASRKAGQGNSPLHF	TRBV12-3/TRBV12-4	TRBD1	TRBJ1-6	many
TGTGCCAGCAGCGTAGAATACCAGGGGGTTTACAATGAGCAGTTCTTC	CASSVEYQGVYNEQFF	TRBV9	TRBD1	TRBJ2-1	-
TGTGCCAGCAGCCATCCTAGCGGCAGCTCCTACAATGAGCAGTTCTTC	CASSHPSGSSYNEQFF	TRBV3-1	TRBD2	TRBJ2-1	-